These T cell receptor beta chains were read from a single sample in a study of response to subunit inactivated influenza vaccine. MiXCR, run by TCRdb on the RT-PCR reads, gives a single entry per CDR3 protein. Counted here are hundreds of thousands of distinct CDR3 sequences, around 13% occurring once; the ten biggest clones make up around 7%. This material consisted of PBMCs from blood, taken roughly 2 weeks before vaccination. These receptors were collected from a middle-aged man who received an inactivated influenza vaccine. CDR3s include the opening cysteine and the closing phenylalanine or tryptophan. Fields, in order: V gene, J gene, clone size, CDR3 protein. Expanded clones get a size class; other rows say once, few or many, or leave the size out.

V: TRBV20-1; J: TRBJ2-5; size: NA; CDR3: CSARVFGRGQETQYF
V: TRBV5-1; J: TRBJ2-1; size: NA; CDR3: CASSRVADSYNEQFF
V: TRBV6-1; J: TRBJ2-3; size: NA; CDR3: CASRRRGGEGFTQYF
V: TRBV6-5; J: TRBJ2-1; size: NA; CDR3: CASSYSARGVDEQFF
V: TRBV7-8; J: TRBJ2-3; size: few; CDR3: CASSLASYGWQGKTDTQYF
V: TRBV6-2/TRBV6-3; J: TRBJ1-5; size: NA; CDR3: CASSYPGRYQPQHF
V: TRBV4-2; J: TRBJ2-5; size: few; CDR3: CASSPQDAETQYF
V: TRBV28; J: TRBJ2-1; size: NA; CDR3: CASSFSENNEQFF
V: TRBV5-1; J: TRBJ1-6; size: few; CDR3: CASSLAAGGGSPLHF
V: TRBV12-3/TRBV12-4; J: TRBJ1-2; size: few; CDR3: CASSLEGSSVYGYTF
V: TRBV18; J: TRBJ2-1; size: NA; CDR3: CASSHGQVSYNEQFF
V: TRBV10-3; J: TRBJ2-5; size: few; CDR3: CAIRGTSGYQETQYF
V: TRBV24-1; J: TRBJ2-7; size: many; CDR3: CATSDPSTGAYEQYF
V: TRBV30; J: TRBJ2-7; size: few; CDR3: CAWSVGWGSYEQYF
V: TRBV15; J: TRBJ2-5; size: many; CDR3: CATSRGAGKETQYF
V: TRBV11-2; J: TRBJ2-3; size: NA; CDR3: CASSFRAEQYF
V: TRBV7-2; J: TRBJ2-3; size: NA; CDR3: CASSLEGTRTDTQYF
V: TRBV4-2; J: TRBJ1-2; size: many; CDR3: CASSQAEGRNYGYTF
V: TRBV15; J: TRBJ1-1; size: many; CDR3: CATSVGLYAQEAFF
V: TRBV9; J: TRBJ2-7; size: few; CDR3: CASRSGTGGEQYF
V: TRBV5-6; J: TRBJ1-4; size: many; CDR3: CASSLGTNEKLFF
V: TRBV12-3/TRBV12-4; J: TRBJ1-5; size: NA; CDR3: CASSFQGRSNQPQHF
V: TRBV6-6; J: TRBJ2-1; size: few; CDR3: CASSPDHNEQFF